These 2 T cell receptor beta chains were sequenced from one sample in a study of beta chain features in type 1 diabetes. Sequenced material consisted of expressed TCRB transcripts (all of the isolated RNA was reverse transcribed). Profiled with immunoSEQ multiplex PCR; TCRdb holds only in-frame clones, not every one. The sample holds about 240,000 clones, about 30% seen once. Sequenced sample: central memory CD4+ T cells from blood. The receptors were gathered from a man aged 30 to 39 in good health.

This chain uses TRBV29-1 with TRBJ1-1; 7 bases fit TRBD1. CDR1 is SQVTM and CDR2 is ANQGSEA in the germline V gene. The CDR3 sequence is 15 residues long. The V and J ends lost 3 bases and 2 bases, in that order; junction bases with no gene match: 9. In DNA form, the CDR3 reads TGCAGCGTTGAGCCGGGGAGGGGGCGTAACACTGAAGCTTTCTTT. Protein sequence: CSVEPGRGRNTEAFF.

This rearrangement joins TRBV27 to TRBJ2-3, with 9 bases aligning to TRBD2. The CDR3 extends over 15 amino acids. From germline, CDR1 is MNHEY and CDR2 SMNVEV (reference sequence). Unmatched junction bases numbered 8, after V lost 4 bases and J lost 6 bases. The CDR3 coding sequence is TGTGCCAGCAGTTACAGTGGCGGGAGGGCGGATACGCAGTATTTT. Residues: CASSYSGGRADTQYF.